The 9 T cell receptor beta chains presented below share a single source sample, sequenced in a study of T cell responses to AZD1222 COVID-19 vaccine. The repertoire was sequenced with immunoSEQ multiplex PCR; TCRdb's copy has only in-frame clones and lacks some. Here the sample spans 180,000 or so clones, more than 80% being singletons. The source material was peripheral blood, sampled on day 0 of AZD1222 vaccination. The source of these receptors is an adult in good health.

V gene TRBV5-1 combines with J gene TRBJ1-6; 10 bases match TRBD1. The trim removed 1 base at V and 5 bases at J, leaving 3 bases unmatched. The CDR3 loop spans 16 amino acids. Germline-derived CDR1 and CDR2 are SGHRS and YFSETQ. The CDR3 region has the DNA TGCGCCAGCAGCTTGAGTGGGACAGGGGATAATTCACCCCTCCACTTT. Amino acid sequence: CASSLSGTGDNSPLHF.

This sequence joins TRBV14 and TRBJ1-2; tentatively, D is TRBD1 (6 bases). V shed 4 bases and J shed 8 bases, with 20 bases lying between them. Germline loops: CDR1 SGHDN, CDR2 FVKESK. The CDR3 is 15 amino acids. Here the CDR3 reads CASSPTGSVGYGYTF. CDR3 nucleotide sequence: TGTGCCAGCAGCCCTACAGGGTCGGTCGGATACGGCTACACCTTC.

This chain uses TRBV18 with TRBJ1-4; D may be TRBD1 (5 bases). Trimming took off 6 bases at V and 0 bases at J, with 11 bases between the two ends. CDR3 length: 15 residues. Germline values: CDR1 KGHSH, CDR2 LQKENI. CDR3: CASSPRGSTNEKLFF. In DNA, the CDR3 is TGTGCCAGCTCGCCAAGGGGATCAACTAATGAAAAACTGTTTTTT.

The V and J genes are TRBV6-4 and TRBJ2-3, with 7 bases identical to TRBD2. The trim removed 5 bases at V and 4 bases at J, leaving 9 bases unmatched. Germline V gene sequence: CDR1 MRHNA, CDR2 SNTAGT. The CDR3 contains 15 residues. The chain's CDR3 is CASSFSGTNADTQYF. The CDR3, as DNA: TGTGCCAGCAGTTTCTCCGGGACTAATGCAGATACGCAGTATTTT.

The gene calls are TRBV19 and TRBJ2-1; 10 bases map to TRBD2. Germline V lookup: CDR1 LNHDA, CDR2 SQIVND (reference sequence). V lost 0 bases, J lost 7 bases, and 6 bases stayed unmatched. This CDR3 is 16 amino acids long. As DNA, the CDR3 is TGTGCCAGTAGTATAGAGGCTAGCGGGAGTCGAAATGAGCAGTTCTTC. Its translation is CASSIEASGSRNEQFF.

The chain uses TRBV9 and TRBJ1-1, with D unresolved. From germline, CDR1 is SGDLS and CDR2 YYNGEE. The CDR3 sequence is 14 residues long. Trimming pared 5 bases from V and 2 bases from J, leaving 13 bases between. The CDR3 loop is CASSRGGINTEAFF. DNA of the CDR3: TGTGCCAGCAGTAGAGGAGGAATTAACACTGAAGCTTTCTTT. Looking up the rest from reference TRBV9 and TRBJ1-1 gives the full variable domain: DSGVTQTPKHLITATGQRVTLRCSPRSGDLSVYWYQQSLDQGLQFLIQYYNGEERAKGNILERFSAQQFPDLHSELNLSSLELGDSALYFCASSRGGINTEAFFGQGTRLTVV.

The chain employs TRBV18 and TRBJ1-6; tentative D call: TRBD1 (5 bases). This CDR3 region has 13 residues. V dropped 2 bases and J dropped 6 bases, with 5 bases sitting between them. Germline V gene lookup returns CDR1 KGHSH and CDR2 LQKENI. CDR3 protein: CASSPGGNSPLHF. CDR3 nucleotide sequence: TGTGCCAGCTCACCAGGGGGTAATTCACCCCTCCACTTT.

The J gene is TRBJ2-5, the V gene TRBV3-1 (or the pseudogene TRBV3-2), with D possibly matching TRBD2 (7 bases). Trimming cost V 8 bases and J 10 bases, with 20 bases left between them. The CDR3 extends over 13 amino acids. The germline gives CDR1 LGHDT, CDR2 YNNKEL (reference sequence). DNA of the CDR3: TGTGCCAGCCACCCGGGGGGTCTCAGGGGCCAGTACTTC. Its protein is CASHPGGLRGQYF.

The chain employs TRBV9 and TRBJ2-7, with 9 bases identical to TRBD1. Germline-derived CDR1 and CDR2 are SGDLS and YYNGEE. The V segment lost 4 bases and the J segment 4 bases; nucleotides outside the gene matches: 6. CDR3 length: 14 amino acids. In DNA, the CDR3 is TGTGCCAGCAGCCCCGGGACAGGGAAGTACGAGCAGTACTTC. Translated: CASSPGTGKYEQYF.